The rows below give T cell receptor beta chains drawn from one sample of a study of control samples from healthy donors and cancer patients. The assay was immunoSEQ multiplex PCR, and TCRdb's table has in-frame clones only and misses some. The profile shows tens of thousands of clones, roughly 90% of them singletons. The specimen was blood. The receptors come from a man aged 50-60 years in good health. CDR3s include the opening cysteine and the closing phenylalanine or tryptophan. Fields, in order: CDR3 length, clone size, D gene, V gene, J gene, CDR3 protein, CDR3 DNA. A D gene is named only where the DNA matches it firmly. Clone size is given for some rows only: seen once, a few or many times, or a class if the clone is expanded.

CDR3 length: 13; clone size: NA; D gene: NA; V gene: TRBV18; J gene: TRBJ2-1; CDR3 protein: CASSPRPRDEQFF; CDR3 DNA: TGTGCCAGCTCACCGCGTCCGCGGGATGAGCAGTTCTTC
CDR3 length: 14; clone size: NA; D gene: NA; V gene: TRBV5-1; J gene: TRBJ2-2; CDR3 protein: CASSLVGNTGELFF; CDR3 DNA: TGCGCCAGCAGCTTGGTGGGGAACACCGGGGAGCTGTTTTTT
CDR3 length: 15; clone size: NA; D gene: TRBD2; V gene: TRBV5-1; J gene: TRBJ2-1; CDR3 protein: CASSLSLAGINEQFF; CDR3 DNA: TGCGCCAGCAGCTTGTCCCTAGCGGGGATCAATGAGCAGTTCTTC
CDR3 length: 13; clone size: NA; D gene: NA; V gene: TRBV27; J gene: TRBJ2-1; CDR3 protein: CASSLWGADEQFF; CDR3 DNA: TGTGCCAGCAGTTTATGGGGGGCCGATGAGCAGTTCTTC
CDR3 length: 11; clone size: NA; D gene: NA; V gene: TRBV19; J gene: TRBJ2-6; CDR3 protein: CASREGKVLTF; CDR3 DNA: TGTGCCAGTAGAGAGGGAAAGGTCCTGACTTTC
CDR3 length: 11; clone size: NA; D gene: NA; V gene: TRBV18; J gene: TRBJ2-5; CDR3 protein: CASSLQETQYF; CDR3 DNA: TGTGCCAGCTCTCTCCAAGAGACCCAGTACTTC
CDR3 length: 14; clone size: once; D gene: NA; V gene: TRBV5-1; J gene: TRBJ1-1; CDR3 protein: CASSLGGWNTEAFF; CDR3 DNA: TGCGCCAGCAGCTTAGGAGGGTGGAACACTGAAGCTTTCTTT
CDR3 length: 17; clone size: NA; D gene: NA; V gene: TRBV11-3; J gene: TRBJ2-1; CDR3 protein: CASSGGQGRRSYNEQFF; CDR3 DNA: TGTGCCAGCAGCGGGGGGCAGGGGCGACGCTCCTACAATGAGCAGTTCTTC
CDR3 length: 14; clone size: NA; D gene: NA; V gene: TRBV6-5; J gene: TRBJ2-7; CDR3 protein: CASTPWERSYEQYF; CDR3 DNA: TGTGCCAGCACCCCATGGGAGAGGTCCTACGAGCAGTACTTC
CDR3 length: 15; clone size: NA; D gene: NA; V gene: TRBV4-1; J gene: TRBJ2-3; CDR3 protein: CASSQLVGQVDTQYF; CDR3 DNA: TGCGCCAGCAGCCAACTCGTGGGGCAGGTAGATACGCAGTATTTT
CDR3 length: 17; clone size: NA; D gene: NA; V gene: TRBV21-1; J gene: TRBJ2-1; CDR3 protein: CASSKGGSGGPNNEQFF; CDR3 DNA: TGTGCCAGCAGCAAAGGGGGTAGCGGGGGCCCTAACAATGAGCAGTTCTTC
CDR3 length: 17; clone size: NA; D gene: TRBD1; V gene: TRBV7-8; J gene: TRBJ2-6; CDR3 protein: CASSLAGQKSGANVLTF; CDR3 DNA: TGTGCCAGCAGCTTAGCGGGACAGAAATCTGGGGCCAACGTCCTGACTTTC
CDR3 length: 12; clone size: NA; D gene: TRBD1; V gene: TRBV10-2; J gene: TRBJ1-1; CDR3 protein: CASSTDRQKAFF; CDR3 DNA: TGCGCCAGCAGTACGGACAGGCAAAAAGCTTTCTTT
CDR3 length: 13; clone size: NA; D gene: NA; V gene: TRBV7-9; J gene: TRBJ1-1; CDR3 protein: CASSLVIGTEAFF; CDR3 DNA: TGTGCCAGCAGCTTAGTTATAGGAACTGAAGCTTTCTTT
CDR3 length: 13; clone size: NA; D gene: NA; V gene: TRBV6-6; J gene: TRBJ2-7; CDR3 protein: CASSYRDGIEQYF; CDR3 DNA: TGTGCCAGCAGTTACCGGGACGGGATCGAGCAGTACTTC
CDR3 length: 16; clone size: NA; D gene: NA; V gene: TRBV2; J gene: TRBJ1-4; CDR3 protein: CASSLDRSATNEKLFF; CDR3 DNA: TGTGCCAGCAGTCTAGACAGGAGTGCAACTAATGAAAAACTGTTTTTT
CDR3 length: 14; clone size: NA; D gene: TRBD1; V gene: TRBV7-9; J gene: TRBJ1-1; CDR3 protein: CASSSGGFGPEAFF; CDR3 DNA: TGTGCCAGCAGCTCAGGGGGTTTCGGCCCTGAAGCTTTCTTT
CDR3 length: 15; clone size: few; D gene: TRBD1; V gene: TRBV7-9; J gene: TRBJ1-6; CDR3 protein: CASSLYRGVNSPLHF; CDR3 DNA: TGTGCCAGCAGCTTATACAGGGGTGTTAATTCACCCCTCCACTTT
CDR3 length: 13; clone size: NA; D gene: NA; V gene: TRBV14; J gene: TRBJ1-6; CDR3 protein: CASSAHRDSPLHF; CDR3 DNA: TGTGCCAGCAGCGCACACAGGGACTCACCCCTCCACTTT
CDR3 length: 14; clone size: NA; D gene: NA; V gene: TRBV9; J gene: TRBJ1-5; CDR3 protein: CASSVGGGLQPQHF; CDR3 DNA: TGTGCCAGCAGCGTAGGTGGGGGGCTTCAGCCCCAGCATTTT
CDR3 length: 14; clone size: NA; D gene: NA; V gene: TRBV2; J gene: TRBJ2-5; CDR3 protein: CASRLEAYQETQYF; CDR3 DNA: TGTGCCAGCCGACTGGAAGCATACCAAGAGACCCAGTACTTC
CDR3 length: 11; clone size: NA; D gene: NA; V gene: TRBV30; J gene: TRBJ2-1; CDR3 protein: CAWSPMDEQFF; CDR3 DNA: TGTGCCTGGAGTCCCATGGATGAGCAGTTCTTC